This T cell receptor (beta chain) stems from a study of blood T cell repertoires in COVID-19. About the research overall: Italy, Spain and the United States were the sources of the convalescent and acute COVID-19 samples. T cells, B-cell-depleted T cells, or PBMCs supplied cDNA or gDNA.

Original methodology: For nucleated cells, counts were estimated from reference gene primer amplification. Sequencing used immunoSEQ multiplex PCR; TCRdb keeps in-frame clones, though not all of them. D and trimming were read from the DNA, whereas the V and J calls and clone size are those reported in that table. Of fewer than 450,000 clones listed, over 80% are singletons. The V gene's germline CDR1 is SGHRS and CDR2 YFSETQ. CDR3 length equals 17 residues. Trimming cost V 4 bases and J 1 base, with 19 bases left between them. The source of this sequence is a woman between 45 and 60 years old with COVID-19, enrolled during active disease. The sequenced material came from peripheral blood. V is TRBV5-1 and J is TRBJ2-3, with D possibly TRBD1 on 6 matching bases. CDR3 coding DNA: TGCGCCAGCAGCCGCAATTCTCAGGGGTCCGGCACAGATACGCAGTATTTT. Encoded protein: CASSRNSQGSGTDTQYF.